This T cell receptor beta chain was documented in a study of blood T cell repertoires in COVID-19. Study in general: Samples came from the United States, Italy and Spain, spanning acute and convalescent COVID-19.

In the authors' methods: Estimates of nucleated cell counts were drawn from the amplification of reference gene primers. Sequencing was performed with immunoSEQ multiplex PCR; in TCRdb, only in-frame clones are kept and a portion is missing. That table gives V, J and clone size, and the DNA gave D and trimming. The sample yields roughly 150,000 clones, about 87% seen once. The CDR3 runs to 16 residues. Germline values: CDR1 SGDLS, CDR2 YYNGEE. V was pared by 0 bases and J by 1 base, with 11 bases between. The V and J genes are TRBV9 and TRBJ1-3; unclear D gene. The specimen sequenced was peripheral blood. This receptor was identified in a human donor in a cohort sampled during active COVID-19. Here the CDR3 DNA reads TGTGCCAGCAGCGTAGGAACCGGGTGGTCTGGAAACACCATATATTTT. Its translation is CASSVGTGWSGNTIYF.